The present T cell receptor (beta chain) was sequenced within a study of cytomegalovirus exposure and HLA in healthy donors. Study results and limitations: Analyzed later, most CMV-associated TCR beta chains appeared HLA-restricted. Earlier analysis yielded a pattern in which most TCR beta V segments were productive about 90% or about 30% of the time.

The PCR ran on 60 Vbeta and 13 Jbeta primers. Sequenced by immunoSEQ multiplex PCR; TCRdb stores in-frame clones only, minus some. This table holds 150,000 to 200,000 clones, 70% to 90% found once. The CDR3 runs to 15 residues. Germline V gene sequence: CDR1 SGDLS, CDR2 YYNGEE. Trimming cost V 0 bases and J 7 bases, with 14 bases left between them. Notes on this clone: The antigen remains unidentified.

The chain uses TRBV9 and TRBJ2-1; no firm D call. This receptor was obtained from a girl aged 10-17 years in good health and CMV-seropositive. The specimen was PBMCs. CDR3 nucleotides: TGTGCCAGCAGCGTAGGATCCCTGGTCGGGAATGAGCAGTTCTTC. This codes for CASSVGSLVGNEQFF.